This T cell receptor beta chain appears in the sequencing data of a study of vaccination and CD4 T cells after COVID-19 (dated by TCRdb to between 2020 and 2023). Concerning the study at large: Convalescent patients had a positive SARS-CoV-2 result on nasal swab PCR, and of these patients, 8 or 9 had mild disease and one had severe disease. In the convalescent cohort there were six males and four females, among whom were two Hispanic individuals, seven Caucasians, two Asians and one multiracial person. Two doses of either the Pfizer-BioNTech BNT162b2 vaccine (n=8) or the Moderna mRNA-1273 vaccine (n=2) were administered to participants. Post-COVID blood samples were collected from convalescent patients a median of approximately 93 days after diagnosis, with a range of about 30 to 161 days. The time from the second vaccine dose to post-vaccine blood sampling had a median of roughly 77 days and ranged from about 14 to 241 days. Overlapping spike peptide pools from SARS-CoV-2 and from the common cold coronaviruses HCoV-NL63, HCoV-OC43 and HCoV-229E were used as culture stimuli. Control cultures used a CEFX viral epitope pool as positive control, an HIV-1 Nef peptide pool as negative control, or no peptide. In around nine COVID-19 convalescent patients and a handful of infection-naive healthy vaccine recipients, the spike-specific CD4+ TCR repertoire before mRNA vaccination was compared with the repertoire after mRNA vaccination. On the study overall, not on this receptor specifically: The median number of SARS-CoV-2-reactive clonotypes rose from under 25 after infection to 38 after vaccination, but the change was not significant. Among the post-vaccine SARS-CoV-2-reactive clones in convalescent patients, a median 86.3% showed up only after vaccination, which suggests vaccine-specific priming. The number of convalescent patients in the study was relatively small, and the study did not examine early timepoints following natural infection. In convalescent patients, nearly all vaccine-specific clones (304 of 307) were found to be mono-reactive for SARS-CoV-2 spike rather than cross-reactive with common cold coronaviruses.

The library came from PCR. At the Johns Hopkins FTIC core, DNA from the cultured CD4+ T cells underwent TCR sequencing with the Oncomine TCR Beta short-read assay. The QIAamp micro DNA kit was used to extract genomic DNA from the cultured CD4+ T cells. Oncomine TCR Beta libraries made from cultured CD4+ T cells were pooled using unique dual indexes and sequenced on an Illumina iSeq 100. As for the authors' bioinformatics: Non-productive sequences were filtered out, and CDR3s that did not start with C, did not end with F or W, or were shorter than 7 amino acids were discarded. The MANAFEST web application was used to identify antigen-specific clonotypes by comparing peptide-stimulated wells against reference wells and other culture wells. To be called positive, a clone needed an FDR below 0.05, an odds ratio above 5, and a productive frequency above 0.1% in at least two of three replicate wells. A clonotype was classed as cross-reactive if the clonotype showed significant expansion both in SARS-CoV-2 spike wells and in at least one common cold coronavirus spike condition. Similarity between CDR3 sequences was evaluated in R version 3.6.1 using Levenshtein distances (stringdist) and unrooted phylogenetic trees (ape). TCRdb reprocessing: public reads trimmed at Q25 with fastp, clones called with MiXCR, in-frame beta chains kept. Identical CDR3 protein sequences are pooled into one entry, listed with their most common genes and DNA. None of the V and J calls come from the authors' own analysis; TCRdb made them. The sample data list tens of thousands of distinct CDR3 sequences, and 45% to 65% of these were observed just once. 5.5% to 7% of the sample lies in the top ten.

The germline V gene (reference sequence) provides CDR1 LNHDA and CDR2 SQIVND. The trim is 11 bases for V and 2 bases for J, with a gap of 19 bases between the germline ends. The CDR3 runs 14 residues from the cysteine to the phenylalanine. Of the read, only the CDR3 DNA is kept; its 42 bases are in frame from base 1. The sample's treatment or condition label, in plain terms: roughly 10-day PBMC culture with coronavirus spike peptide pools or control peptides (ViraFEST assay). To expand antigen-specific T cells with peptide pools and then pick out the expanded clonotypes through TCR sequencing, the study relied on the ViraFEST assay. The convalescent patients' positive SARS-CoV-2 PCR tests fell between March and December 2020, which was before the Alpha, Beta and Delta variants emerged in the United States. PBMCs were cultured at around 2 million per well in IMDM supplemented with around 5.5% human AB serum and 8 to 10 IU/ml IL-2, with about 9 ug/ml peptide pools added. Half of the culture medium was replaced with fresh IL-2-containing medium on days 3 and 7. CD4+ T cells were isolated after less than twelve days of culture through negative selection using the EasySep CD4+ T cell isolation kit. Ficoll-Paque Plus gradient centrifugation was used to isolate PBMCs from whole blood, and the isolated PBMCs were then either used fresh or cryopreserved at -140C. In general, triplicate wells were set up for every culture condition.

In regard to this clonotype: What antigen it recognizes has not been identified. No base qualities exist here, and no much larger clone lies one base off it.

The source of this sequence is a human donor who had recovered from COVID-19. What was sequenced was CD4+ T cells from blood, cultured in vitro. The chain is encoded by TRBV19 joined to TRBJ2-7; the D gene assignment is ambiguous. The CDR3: CAPLGTPDTYEQYF. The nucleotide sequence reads TGTGCCCCTTTGGGCACCCCTGATACCTACGAGCAGTACTTC.